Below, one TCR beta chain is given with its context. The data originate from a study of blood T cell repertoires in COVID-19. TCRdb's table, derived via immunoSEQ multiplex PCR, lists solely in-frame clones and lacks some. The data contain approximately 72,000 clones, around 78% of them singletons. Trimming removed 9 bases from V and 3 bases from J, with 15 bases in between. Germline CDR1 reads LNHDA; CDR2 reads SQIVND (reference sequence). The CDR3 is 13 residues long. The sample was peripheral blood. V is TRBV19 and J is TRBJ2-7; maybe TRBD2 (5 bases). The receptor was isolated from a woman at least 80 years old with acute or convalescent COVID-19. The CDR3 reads CASGRGGGYEQYF. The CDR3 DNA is TGTGCCAGCGGACGGGGTGGAGGCTACGAGCAGTACTTC.